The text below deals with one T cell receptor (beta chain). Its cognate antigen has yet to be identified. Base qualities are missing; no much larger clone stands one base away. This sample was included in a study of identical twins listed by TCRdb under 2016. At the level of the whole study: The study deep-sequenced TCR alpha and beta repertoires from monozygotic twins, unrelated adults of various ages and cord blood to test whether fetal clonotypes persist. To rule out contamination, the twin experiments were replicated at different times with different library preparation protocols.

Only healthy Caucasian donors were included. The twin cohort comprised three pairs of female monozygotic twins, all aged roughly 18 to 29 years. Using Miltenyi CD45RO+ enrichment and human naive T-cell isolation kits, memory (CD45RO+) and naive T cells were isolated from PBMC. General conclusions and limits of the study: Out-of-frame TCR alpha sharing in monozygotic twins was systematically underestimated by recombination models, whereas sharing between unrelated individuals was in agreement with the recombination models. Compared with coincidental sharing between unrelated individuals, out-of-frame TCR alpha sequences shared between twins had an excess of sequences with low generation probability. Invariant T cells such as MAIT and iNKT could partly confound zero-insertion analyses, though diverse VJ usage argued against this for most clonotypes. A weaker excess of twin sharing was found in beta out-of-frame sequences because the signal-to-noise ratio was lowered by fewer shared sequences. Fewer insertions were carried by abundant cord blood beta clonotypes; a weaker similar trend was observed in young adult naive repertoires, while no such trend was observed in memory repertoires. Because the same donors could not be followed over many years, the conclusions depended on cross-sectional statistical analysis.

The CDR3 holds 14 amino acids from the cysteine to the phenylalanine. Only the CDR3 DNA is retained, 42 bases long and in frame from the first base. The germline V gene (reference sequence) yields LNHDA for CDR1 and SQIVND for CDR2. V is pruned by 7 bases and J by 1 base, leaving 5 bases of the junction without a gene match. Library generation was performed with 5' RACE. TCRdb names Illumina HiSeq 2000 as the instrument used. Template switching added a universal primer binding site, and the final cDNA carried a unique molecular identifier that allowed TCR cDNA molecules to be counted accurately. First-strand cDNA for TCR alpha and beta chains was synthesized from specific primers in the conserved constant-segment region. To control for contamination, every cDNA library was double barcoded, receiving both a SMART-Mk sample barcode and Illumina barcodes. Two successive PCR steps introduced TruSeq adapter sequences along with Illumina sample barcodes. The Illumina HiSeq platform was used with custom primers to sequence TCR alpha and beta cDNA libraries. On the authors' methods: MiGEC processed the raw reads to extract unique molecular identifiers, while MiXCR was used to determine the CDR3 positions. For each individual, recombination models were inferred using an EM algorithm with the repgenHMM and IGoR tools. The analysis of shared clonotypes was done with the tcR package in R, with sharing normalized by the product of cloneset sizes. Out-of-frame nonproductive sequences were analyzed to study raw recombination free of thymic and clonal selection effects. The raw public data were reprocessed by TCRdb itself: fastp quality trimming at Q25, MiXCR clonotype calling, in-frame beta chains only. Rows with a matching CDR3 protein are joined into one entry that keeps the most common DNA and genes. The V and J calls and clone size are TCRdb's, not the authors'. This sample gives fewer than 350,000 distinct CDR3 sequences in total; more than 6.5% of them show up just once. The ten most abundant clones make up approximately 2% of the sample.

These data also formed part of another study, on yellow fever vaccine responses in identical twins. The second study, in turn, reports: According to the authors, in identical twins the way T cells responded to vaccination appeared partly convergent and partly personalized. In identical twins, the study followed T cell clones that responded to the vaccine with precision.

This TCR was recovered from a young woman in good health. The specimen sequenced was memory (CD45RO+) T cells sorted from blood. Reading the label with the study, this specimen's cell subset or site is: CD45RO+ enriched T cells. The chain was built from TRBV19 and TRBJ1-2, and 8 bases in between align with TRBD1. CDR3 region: CASNLGQGNYGYTF. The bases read TGTGCCAGTAACCTCGGACAGGGTAACTATGGCTACACCTTC.